This T cell receptor beta chain was captured by sequencing in a study of cytomegalovirus exposure and HLA in healthy donors. Using immunoSEQ multiplex PCR, the repertoire was profiled, and TCRdb retains in-frame clones only, with some absent. The sample consists of more than 55,000 clones, 70% to 90% of them appearing once. Germline CDR1 and CDR2: SGHDT and YYEEEE. V lost 3 bases and J lost 5; bases outside the gene matches: 7. This CDR3 contains 16 residues. The sequence was collected from a woman aged 18 to 35 in good health and CMV-seronegative. Material: PBMCs. The J gene is TRBJ2-5, the V gene TRBV5-6; 13 positions agree with TRBD2. This chain's CDR3 is CASSSILAGGYETQYF. CDR3 coding DNA: TGTGCCAGCAGCTCAATACTAGCGGGGGGGTATGAGACCCAGTACTTC.